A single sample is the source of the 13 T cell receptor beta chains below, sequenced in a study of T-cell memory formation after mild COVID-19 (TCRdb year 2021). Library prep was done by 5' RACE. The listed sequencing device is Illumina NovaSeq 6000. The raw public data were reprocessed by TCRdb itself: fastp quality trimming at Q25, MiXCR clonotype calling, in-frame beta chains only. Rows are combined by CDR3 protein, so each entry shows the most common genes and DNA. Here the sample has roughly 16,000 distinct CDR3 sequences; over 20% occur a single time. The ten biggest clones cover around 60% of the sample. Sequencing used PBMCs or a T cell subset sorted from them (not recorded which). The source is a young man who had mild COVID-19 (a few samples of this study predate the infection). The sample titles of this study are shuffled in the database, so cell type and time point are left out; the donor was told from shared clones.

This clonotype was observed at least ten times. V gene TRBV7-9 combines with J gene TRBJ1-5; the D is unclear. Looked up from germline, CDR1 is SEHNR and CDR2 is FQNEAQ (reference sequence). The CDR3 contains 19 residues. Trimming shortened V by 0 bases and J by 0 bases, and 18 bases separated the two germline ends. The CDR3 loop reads CASSLAGTESCCSNQPQHF. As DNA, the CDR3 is TGTGCCAGCAGCTTAGCTGGCACAGAAAGTTGTTGTAGCAATCAGCCCCAGCATTTT.

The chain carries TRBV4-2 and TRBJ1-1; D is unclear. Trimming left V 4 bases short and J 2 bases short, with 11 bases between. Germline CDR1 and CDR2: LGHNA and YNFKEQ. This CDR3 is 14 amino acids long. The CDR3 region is CASSLWALNTEAFF. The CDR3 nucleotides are TGTGCCAGCAGCCTTTGGGCCCTCAACACTGAAGCTTTCTTT.

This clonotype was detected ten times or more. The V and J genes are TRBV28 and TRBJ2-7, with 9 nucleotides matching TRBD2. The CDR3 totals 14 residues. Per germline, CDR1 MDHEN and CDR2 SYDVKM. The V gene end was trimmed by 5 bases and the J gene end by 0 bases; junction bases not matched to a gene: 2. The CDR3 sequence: CASSSGGHSYEQYV. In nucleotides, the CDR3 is TGTGCCAGCAGTAGCGGGGGGCACTCCTACGAGCAGTACGTC.

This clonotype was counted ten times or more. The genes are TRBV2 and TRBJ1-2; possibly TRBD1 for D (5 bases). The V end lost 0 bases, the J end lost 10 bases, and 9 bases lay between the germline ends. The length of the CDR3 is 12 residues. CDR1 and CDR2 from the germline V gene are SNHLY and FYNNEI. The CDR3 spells CASSEAVRVYTF. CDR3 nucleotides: TGTGCCAGCAGTGAAGCGGTCAGGGTCTACACCTTC.

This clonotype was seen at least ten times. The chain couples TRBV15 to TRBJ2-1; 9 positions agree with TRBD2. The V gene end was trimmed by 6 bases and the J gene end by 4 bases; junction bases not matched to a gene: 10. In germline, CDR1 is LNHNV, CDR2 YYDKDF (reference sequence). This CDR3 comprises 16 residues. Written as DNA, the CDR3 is TGTGCCACCAGGGGTGCGGGGGGGCCTTTTTACAATGAGCAGTTCTTC. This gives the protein CATRGAGGPFYNEQFF.

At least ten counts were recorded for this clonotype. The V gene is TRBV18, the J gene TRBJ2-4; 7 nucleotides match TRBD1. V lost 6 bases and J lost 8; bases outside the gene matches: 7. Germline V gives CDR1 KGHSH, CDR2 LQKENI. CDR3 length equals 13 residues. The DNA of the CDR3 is TGTGCCAGCTCGCCGACAGGGATGGACATTCAGTACTTC. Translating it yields CASSPTGMDIQYF.

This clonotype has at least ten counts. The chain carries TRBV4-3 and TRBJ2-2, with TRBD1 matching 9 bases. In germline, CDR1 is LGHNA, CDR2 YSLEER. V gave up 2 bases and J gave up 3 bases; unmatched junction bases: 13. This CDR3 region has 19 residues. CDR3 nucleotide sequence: TGCGCCAGCAGCCAAAGAGCCCCCTGGACAGGGGAGGACACCGGGGAGCTGTTTTTT. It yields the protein CASSQRAPWTGEDTGELFF.

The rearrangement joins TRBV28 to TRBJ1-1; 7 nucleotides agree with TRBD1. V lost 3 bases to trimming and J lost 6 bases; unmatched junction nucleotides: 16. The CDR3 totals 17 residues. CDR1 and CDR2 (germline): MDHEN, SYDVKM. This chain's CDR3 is CASSLIDRESLIAEAFF. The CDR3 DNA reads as TGTGCCAGCAGTTTGATAGACAGGGAATCGTTAATCGCTGAAGCTTTCTTT.

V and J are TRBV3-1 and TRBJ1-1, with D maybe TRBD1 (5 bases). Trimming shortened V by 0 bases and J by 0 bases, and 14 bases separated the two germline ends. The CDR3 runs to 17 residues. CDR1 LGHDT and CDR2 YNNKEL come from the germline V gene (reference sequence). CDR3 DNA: TGTGCCAGCAGCCAAGATCAGGGAAGGTGGATGAACACTGAAGCTTTCTTT. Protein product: CASSQDQGRWMNTEAFF.

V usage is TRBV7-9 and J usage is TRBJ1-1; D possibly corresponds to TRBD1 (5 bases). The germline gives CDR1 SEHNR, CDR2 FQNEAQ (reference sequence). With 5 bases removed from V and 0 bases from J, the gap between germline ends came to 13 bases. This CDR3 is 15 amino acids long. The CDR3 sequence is CASSARQMMNTEAFF. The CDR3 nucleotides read TGTGCCAGCAGCGCCCGACAGATGATGAACACTGAAGCTTTCTTT. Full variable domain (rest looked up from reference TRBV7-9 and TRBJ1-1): DTGVSQNPRHKITKRGQNVTFRCDPISEHNRLYWYRQTLGQGPEFLTYFQNEAQLEKSRLLSDRFSAERPKGSFSTLEIQRTEQGDSAMYLCASSARQMMNTEAFFGQGTRLTVV.

The CDR3 DNA is TGTGCCAGCAGTTACACCAATGAGCAGTTCTTC. This gives the protein CASSYTNEQFF. This chain uses TRBV6-2 or TRBV6-3 with TRBJ2-1, with D unresolved. Germline CDR1 and CDR2: MNHEY and SVGEGT. The CDR3 totals 11 residues. Trimming pared 2 bases from V and 6 bases from J, leaving 2 bases between.

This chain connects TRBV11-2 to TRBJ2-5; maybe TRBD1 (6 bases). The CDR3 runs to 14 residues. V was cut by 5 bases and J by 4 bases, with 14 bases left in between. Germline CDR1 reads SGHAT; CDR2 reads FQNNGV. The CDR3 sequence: CASSDQGFGETQYF. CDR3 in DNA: TGTGCCAGCAGCGACCAGGGGTTCGGAGAGACCCAGTACTTC.

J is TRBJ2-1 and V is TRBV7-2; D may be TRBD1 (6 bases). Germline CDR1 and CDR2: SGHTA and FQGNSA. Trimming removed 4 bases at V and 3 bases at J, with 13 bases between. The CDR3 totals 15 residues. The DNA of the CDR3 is TGTGCCAGCAGCTACAGGGTTTTCGACTACAATGAGCAGTTCTTC. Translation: CASSYRVFDYNEQFF.